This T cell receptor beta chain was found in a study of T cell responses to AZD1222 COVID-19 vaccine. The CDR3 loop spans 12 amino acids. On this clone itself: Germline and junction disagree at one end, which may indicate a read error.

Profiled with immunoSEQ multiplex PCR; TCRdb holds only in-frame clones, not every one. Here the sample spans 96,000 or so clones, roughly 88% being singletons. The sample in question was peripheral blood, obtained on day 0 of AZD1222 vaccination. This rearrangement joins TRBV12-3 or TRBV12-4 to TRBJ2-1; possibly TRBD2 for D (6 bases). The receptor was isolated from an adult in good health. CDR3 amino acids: CASTLSGTEEFF. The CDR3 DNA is TGTGCCAGCACCCTATCGGGGACTGAGGAGTTCTTC.